The 28 T cell receptor beta chains below come from one sample, sequenced in a study of blood T cell repertoires in COVID-19. Repertoires were generated with immunoSEQ multiplex PCR, while TCRdb's copy carries only in-frame clones and drops some. The sample yields some 150,000 clones, approximately 85% seen once. Input material: peripheral blood. The source is a man aged 55 to 70 with COVID-19, enrolled during active disease.

The V call is TRBV7-9, the J call TRBJ1-1; TRBD1 is a possible D gene (6 bases). Trimming pared 8 bases from V and 0 bases from J, leaving 13 bases between. This CDR3 comprises 14 residues. Germline V gene data show CDR1 as SEHNR and CDR2 as FQNEAQ (reference sequence). CDR3 in DNA: TGTGCCAGCGGGGCTACAGGGATGAACACTGAAGCTTTCTTT. Its translation: CASGATGMNTEAFF.

J is TRBJ1-2 and V is TRBV19; D is possibly TRBD1 (6 bases). V was pared by 9 bases and J by 3 bases, with 14 bases between. The CDR3 has 13 amino acids. The germline V gene encodes CDR1 LNHDA and CDR2 SQIVND (reference sequence). As DNA, the CDR3 is TGTGCCAGCAAGGGGGGGGCAGACTATGGCTACACCTTC. Its translation is CASKGGADYGYTF. Complete variable domain (other parts from reference TRBV19 and TRBJ1-2): DGGITQSPKYLFRKEGQNVTLSCEQNLNHDAMYWYRQDPGQGLRLIYYSQIVNDFQKGDIAEGYSVSREKKESFPLTVTSAQKNPTAFYLCASKGGADYGYTFGSGTRLTVV.

The rearrangement joins TRBV5-4 to TRBJ1-1; 8 nucleotides line up with TRBD1. After removal of 2 bases from V and 4 bases from J, the junction contained 4 bases not matched to a gene. From germline, CDR1 is SGHNT and CDR2 YYREEE (reference sequence). The CDR3 contains 14 residues. CDR3 loop: CASSLQGGGTEAFF. The CDR3 DNA sequence: TGTGCCAGCAGCTTACAGGGGGGGGGCACTGAAGCTTTCTTT.

This chain uses TRBV7-9 with TRBJ2-3, with D tentatively TRBD1 (6 bases). The V and J ends lost 5 bases and 2 bases respectively, with 20 bases between them. CDR1 is SEHNR and CDR2 is FQNEAQ in the germline V gene (reference sequence). The CDR3 is 17 residues long. The CDR3 DNA sequence: TGTGCCAGCAGCGCAGGGGTCGACGGGACAAACACAGATACGCAGTATTTT. Protein product: CASSAGVDGTNTDTQYF.

The chain carries TRBV7-2 and TRBJ2-4; D is undetermined. Trimming took 2 bases from V and 6 from J, leaving 14 bases between them. Germline V CDR1 and CDR2: SGHTA, FQGNSA. The CDR3 runs to 15 residues. CDR3 sequence reads: CASSLSPLTGNIQYF. CDR3 DNA: TGTGCCAGCAGCTTAAGTCCCTTGACGGGAAACATTCAGTACTTC.

V is TRBV11-1 and J is TRBJ2-1, with 9 bases lining up with TRBD2. V lost 0 bases to trimming and J lost 0 bases; unmatched junction nucleotides: 6. Germline CDR1 and CDR2: SGHAT and FQDESV (reference sequence). This CDR3 is built from 18 residues. In nucleotides, the CDR3 is TGTGCCAGCAGCTTAGCGTTAAGCGGGGGGAGCTCCTACAATGAGCAGTTCTTC. Translating gives CASSLALSGGSSYNEQFF.

This chain connects TRBV4-3 to TRBJ2-1; D not resolved. Germline values: CDR1 LGHNA, CDR2 YSLEER. The CDR3 sequence is 15 residues long. Trimming left V 1 base short and J 2 bases short, with 9 bases between. The CDR3 region is CASSQGEDPYNEQFF. The CDR3 bases are TGCGCCAGCAGCCAAGGAGAGGATCCCTACAATGAGCAGTTCTTC.

The sample holds one count of this clone. The chain carries TRBV3-1 (or the pseudogene TRBV3-2) and TRBJ2-5; 12 nucleotides match TRBD2. Germline-derived CDR1 and CDR2 are LGHDT and YNNKEL (reference sequence). Trimming at V came to 0 bases and at J to 0 bases, leaving 2 bases not matched to a gene. The CDR3 has 17 amino acids. CDR3 protein: CASSQDRTSGDQETQYF. The CDR3 nucleotides read TGTGCCAGCAGCCAAGACCGGACTAGCGGGGACCAAGAGACCCAGTACTTC.

The rearrangement links TRBV24-1 to TRBJ1-5; D call uncertain. V shed 4 bases and J shed 6 bases, with 12 bases lying between them. Germline CDR1 reads KGHDR; CDR2 reads SFDVKD. This CDR3 is built from 14 residues. The CDR3 bases are TGTGCCACCAGTGACTACGGTGTAGTTCAGCCCCAGCATTTT. The encoded protein is CATSDYGVVQPQHF.

There are a few counts of this clone. The rearrangement links TRBV28 to TRBJ1-3, with TRBD1 identical over 9 bases. The length of the CDR3 is 18 residues. Germline CDR1 MDHEN, CDR2 SYDVKM. V was pared by 6 bases and J by 0 bases, with 12 bases of the junction left unmatched. The CDR3 sequence is CASSLLPGTGNSGNTIYF. The CDR3 DNA sequence: TGTGCCAGCAGCCTCCTTCCCGGGACAGGGAACTCTGGAAACACCATATATTTT.

Many counts were recorded for this clone. This chain uses TRBV28 with TRBJ1-4; perhaps TRBD1 as D (5 bases). The CDR3 runs 16 residues. Trimming took off 6 bases at V and 7 bases at J, with 21 bases between the two ends. Germline V lookup: CDR1 MDHEN, CDR2 SYDVKM. The CDR3 loop reads CASRPAQGFFLEKLFF. The CDR3 region has the DNA TGTGCCAGCAGACCGGCCCAGGGATTCTTTCTTGAAAAACTGTTTTTT. Looking up the rest from reference TRBV28 and TRBJ1-4 gives the full variable domain: DVKVTQSSRYLVKRTGEKVFLECVQDMDHENMFWYRQDPGLGLRLIYFSYDVKMKEKGDIPEGYSVSREKKERFSLILESASTNQTSMYLCASRPAQGFFLEKLFFGSGTQLSVL.

The chain joins TRBV5-5 to TRBJ2-7, with 8 bases fitting TRBD2. V shed 0 bases and J 4 bases; nucleotides not matched to a gene: 3. The germline gives CDR1 SGHKS, CDR2 YYEKEE (reference sequence). This CDR3 has 14 residues. CDR3 bases: TGTGCCAGCAGCTTGGTGGGGACTAGTTACGAGCAGTACTTC. This sequence encodes CASSLVGTSYEQYF.

The rearrangement links TRBV2 to TRBJ2-1, with 9 bases matching TRBD2. The CDR3 covers 15 residues. J gave up 0 bases and V 7 bases, and 4 bases lay outside the gene matches. Germline assignment: CDR1 SNHLY and CDR2 FYNNEI. This CDR3 reads CASKRSGSSYNEQFF. The CDR3 DNA sequence: TGTGCCAGCAAGCGTAGCGGGAGCTCCTACAATGAGCAGTTCTTC.

The rearrangement links TRBV7-2 to TRBJ2-3, with 7 bases matching TRBD2. The CDR3 runs 13 residues. Trimming cost V 3 bases and J 4 bases; bases outside gene matches: 1. Germline V lookup: CDR1 SGHTA, CDR2 FQGNSA. The CDR3 bases are TGTGCCAGCAGCTTGACTAGCTCAGATACGCAGTATTTT. This translates into CASSLTSSDTQYF.

This chain links TRBV19 with TRBJ1-2, with a tentative D call TRBD1 (6 bases). The V end was cut by 5 bases, the J end by 0 bases, with 22 bases between. The CDR3 runs 18 residues. CDR1 is LNHDA, CDR2 SQIVND, per germline (reference sequence). The CDR3 DNA reads as TGTGCCAGTAGTCCCTGGACAGCATCAATCCGACCTAACTATGGCTACACCTTC. Translated, it gives CASSPWTASIRPNYGYTF.

J is TRBJ1-2 and V is TRBV6-5, with D possibly matching TRBD1 (5 bases). Trimming cost V 1 base and J 7 bases, with 13 bases left between them. The CDR3 runs to 14 residues. Germline V gene data show CDR1 as MNHEY and CDR2 as SVGAGI. The CDR3 nucleotides are TGTGCCAGCAGTTACTTATCGGGCGGGGCTGGCTACACCTTC. Its translation is CASSYLSGGAGYTF.

This clone was picked up a small number of times. This rearrangement joins TRBV11-2 to TRBJ1-1; tentative D call: TRBD1 (6 bases). The V gene's germline CDR1 is SGHAT and CDR2 FQNNGV. The V end was cut by 4 bases, the J end by 5 bases, with 17 bases between. The CDR3 is 15 amino acids. This chain's CDR3 is CASSYGGGGRTEAFF. The CDR3 coding sequence is TGTGCCAGCAGCTACGGTGGGGGGGGGCGAACTGAAGCTTTCTTT. Together with reference TRBV11-2 and TRBJ1-1, the CDR3 gives the full variable domain: EAGVAQSPRYKIIEKRQSVAFWCNPISGHATLYWYQQILGQGPKLLIQFQNNGVVDDSQLPKDRFSAERLKGVDSTLKIQPAKLEDSAVYLCASSYGGGGRTEAFFGQGTRLTVV.

The J gene is TRBJ1-4, the V gene TRBV7-6, with D perhaps TRBD1 (5 bases). Looked up from germline, CDR1 is SGHVS and CDR2 is FNYEAQ. Deletions cut 5 bases from V and 4 bases from J, with 14 bases between. The CDR3 totals 15 residues. CDR3 bases: TGTGCCAGCAGCCCGGGGGGACCGAGTAATGAAAAACTGTTTTTT. Translated, it gives CASSPGGPSNEKLFF.

The rearrangement uses TRBV9 and TRBJ2-1; TRBD1 might be the D (6 bases). Between the trimmed V and J ends, which lost 0 bases and 2 bases, there was a span of 9 bases. The CDR3 extends over 15 amino acids. CDR1 is SGDLS and CDR2 is YYNGEE in the germline V gene. The DNA of the CDR3 is TGTGCCAGCAGCGTAGCCCGGGACACCTACAATGAGCAGTTCTTC. Residues: CASSVARDTYNEQFF.

The V gene is TRBV11-3, the J gene TRBJ2-1; a weak D match, TRBD2 (5 bases). Germline CDR1 and CDR2: SGHNT and YENEEA. This CDR3 is 15 amino acids long. Trimming shortened V by 1 base and J by 3 bases, and 10 bases separated the two germline ends. In DNA form, the CDR3 reads TGTGCCAGCAGCTTAGCCCGGACTGACTACAATGAGCAGTTCTTC. It is translated as CASSLARTDYNEQFF.

The J gene is TRBJ2-1, the V gene TRBV7-9; the D gene is possibly TRBD1 (6 bases). V lost 5 bases, J lost 0 bases, and 14 bases lay in between. The CDR3 is 16 residues long. CDR1 is SEHNR, CDR2 FQNEAQ, per germline (reference sequence). CDR3 sequence (DNA): TGTGCCAGCAGCCCTAGGACAGCAAGCTCCTACAATGAGCAGTTCTTC. Residues: CASSPRTASSYNEQFF.

The chain employs TRBV19 and TRBJ2-1, with 8 positions matching TRBD1. Looked up from germline, CDR1 is LNHDA and CDR2 is SQIVND (reference sequence). V lost 4 bases, J lost 0 bases, and 2 bases stayed unmatched. The CDR3 sequence is 15 residues long. The CDR3 region is CASSTTGGSYNEQFF. CDR3 bases: TGTGCCAGTAGTACCACAGGGGGCTCCTACAATGAGCAGTTCTTC. The full variable domain, in which reference TRBV19 and TRBJ2-1 provide the parts outside the CDR3, is DGGITQSPKYLFRKEGQNVTLSCEQNLNHDAMYWYRQDPGQGLRLIYYSQIVNDFQKGDIAEGYSVSREKKESFPLTVTSAQKNPTAFYLCASSTTGGSYNEQFFGPGTRLTVL.

The chain carries TRBV29-1 and TRBJ1-1; D is uncertain. Germline V CDR1 and CDR2: SQVTM, ANQGSEA. V lost 4 bases and J lost 0, with 18 bases in between. The CDR3 runs 16 residues. The CDR3 sequence: CSVVEVPSIVNTEAFF. In DNA form, the CDR3 reads TGCAGCGTTGTGGAGGTCCCTTCTATTGTGAACACTGAAGCTTTCTTT.

The V gene is TRBV6-5, the J gene TRBJ1-2, with TRBD1 matching over 9 bases. The trim removed 5 bases at V and 2 bases at J, leaving 6 bases unmatched. The CDR3 loop spans 15 amino acids. CDR1 is MNHEY, CDR2 SVGAGI, per germline. CDR3 nucleotide sequence: TGTGCCAGCAGTCGCGAGGACAGGGGAAACTATGGCTACACCTTC. Its protein product is CASSREDRGNYGYTF.

The chain is built from TRBV28 and TRBJ1-5, with no clear D. V dropped 4 bases and J dropped 0 bases, with 16 bases sitting between them. Germline values: CDR1 MDHEN, CDR2 SYDVKM. The CDR3 length is 17 residues. The CDR3 sequence: CASSSPLQRDSNQPQHF. In DNA, the CDR3 is TGTGCCAGCAGTTCCCCCCTCCAGAGGGATAGCAATCAGCCCCAGCATTTT.

This clone has just one count. CDR3 bases: TGTGCCAGCAGTCAGGGGTTTAGCACAGATACGCAGTATTTT. Its protein is CASSQGFSTDTQYF. The chain combines TRBV27 with TRBJ2-3; D may be TRBD1 (6 bases). Between the trimmed V and J ends, which lost 5 bases and 0 bases, there was a span of 9 bases. This CDR3 is built from 14 residues. The V gene's germline CDR1 is MNHEY and CDR2 SMNVEV (reference sequence).

The J gene is TRBJ1-1, the V gene TRBV6-5; D is possibly TRBD1 (5 bases). Germline V gene lookup returns CDR1 MNHEY and CDR2 SVGAGI. Trimming pared 6 bases from V and 8 bases from J, leaving 22 bases between. The CDR3 contains 15 residues. The DNA of the CDR3 is TGTGCCAGCAGGAACTACCAGGCGGGGGGTTCGGAAGCTTTCTTT. It is translated as CASRNYQAGGSEAFF.

This clone is a singleton in its sample. This chain connects TRBV6-5 to TRBJ2-7, with a tentative D call TRBD1 (5 bases). This CDR3 region has 15 residues. The V and J ends lost 5 bases and 12 bases respectively, with 26 bases between them. Germline values: CDR1 MNHEY, CDR2 SVGAGI. The CDR3 region is CASSPDGARGALGYF. As DNA, the CDR3 is TGTGCCAGCAGTCCGGATGGCGCACGTGGGGCCCTGGGGTACTTC.